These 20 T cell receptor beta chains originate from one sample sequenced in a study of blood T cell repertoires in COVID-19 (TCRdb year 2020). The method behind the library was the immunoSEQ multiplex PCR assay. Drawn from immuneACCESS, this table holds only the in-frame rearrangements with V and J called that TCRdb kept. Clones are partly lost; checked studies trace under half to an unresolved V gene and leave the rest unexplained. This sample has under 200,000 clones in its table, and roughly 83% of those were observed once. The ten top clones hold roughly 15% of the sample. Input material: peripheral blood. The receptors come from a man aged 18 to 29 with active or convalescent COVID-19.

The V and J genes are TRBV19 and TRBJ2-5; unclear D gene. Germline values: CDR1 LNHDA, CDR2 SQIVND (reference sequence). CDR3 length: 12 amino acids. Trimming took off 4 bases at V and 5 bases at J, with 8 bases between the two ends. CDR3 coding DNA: TGTGCCAGTAGTAGCAGGTTTGAGACCCAGTACTTC. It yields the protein CASSSRFETQYF.

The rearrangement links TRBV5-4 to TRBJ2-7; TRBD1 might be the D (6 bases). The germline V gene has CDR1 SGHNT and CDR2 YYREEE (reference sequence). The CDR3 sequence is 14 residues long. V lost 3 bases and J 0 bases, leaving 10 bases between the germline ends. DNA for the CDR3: TGTGCCAGCAGCTCCGGGACAAACTCCTACGAGCAGTACTTC. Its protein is CASSSGTNSYEQYF.

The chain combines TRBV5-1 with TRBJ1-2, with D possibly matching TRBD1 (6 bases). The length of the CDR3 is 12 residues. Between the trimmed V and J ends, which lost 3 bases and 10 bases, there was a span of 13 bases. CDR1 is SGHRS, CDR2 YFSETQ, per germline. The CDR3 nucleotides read TGCGCCAGCAGCTGGGGACAAGGGGACTACACCTTC. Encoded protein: CASSWGQGDYTF.

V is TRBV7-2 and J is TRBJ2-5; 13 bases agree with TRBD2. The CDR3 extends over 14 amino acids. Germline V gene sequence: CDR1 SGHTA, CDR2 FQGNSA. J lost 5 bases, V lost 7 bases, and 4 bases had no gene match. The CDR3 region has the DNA TGTGCCAGCACCTGGACTAGCGGGAGTGAGACCCAGTACTTC. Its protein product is CASTWTSGSETQYF.

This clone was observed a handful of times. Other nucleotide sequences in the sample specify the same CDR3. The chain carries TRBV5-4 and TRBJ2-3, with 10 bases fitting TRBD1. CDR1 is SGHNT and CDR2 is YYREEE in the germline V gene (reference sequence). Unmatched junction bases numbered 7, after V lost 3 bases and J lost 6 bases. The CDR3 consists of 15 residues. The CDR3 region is CASSSRDRGSDTQYF. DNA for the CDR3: TGTGCCAGCAGCTCTCGGGACAGGGGATCGGATACGCAGTATTTT.

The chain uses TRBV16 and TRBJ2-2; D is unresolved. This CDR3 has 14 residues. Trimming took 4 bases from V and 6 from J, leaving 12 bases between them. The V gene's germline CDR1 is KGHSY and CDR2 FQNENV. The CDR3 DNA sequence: TGTGCCAGCAGCCGATCCGCGGCGTCCGGGGAGCTGTTTTTT. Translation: CASSRSAASGELFF.

CDR3: CASSFGATGELFF. The CDR3 nucleotides are TGTGCCAGCAGCTTTGGGGCCACCGGGGAGCTGTTTTTT. The chain couples TRBV13 to TRBJ2-2, with a weak D call TRBD1 (5 bases). Germline loops: CDR1 PRHDT, CDR2 FYEKMQ (reference sequence). The CDR3 extends over 13 amino acids. Trimming removed 3 bases from V and 4 bases from J, with 6 bases in between.

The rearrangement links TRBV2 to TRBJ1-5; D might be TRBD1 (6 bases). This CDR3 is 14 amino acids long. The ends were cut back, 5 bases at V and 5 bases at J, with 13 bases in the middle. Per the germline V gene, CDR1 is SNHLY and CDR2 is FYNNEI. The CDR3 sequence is CASSTTGNHQPQHF. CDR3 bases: TGTGCCAGCAGTACCACAGGGAACCATCAGCCCCAGCATTTT.

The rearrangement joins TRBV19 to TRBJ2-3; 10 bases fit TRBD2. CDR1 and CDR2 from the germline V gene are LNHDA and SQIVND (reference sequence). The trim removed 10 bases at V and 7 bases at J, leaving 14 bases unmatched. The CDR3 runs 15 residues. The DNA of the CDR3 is TGTGCCACCCGCCCCCTAGCGGGGGTTAGCCATACGCAGTATTTT. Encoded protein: CATRPLAGVSHTQYF.

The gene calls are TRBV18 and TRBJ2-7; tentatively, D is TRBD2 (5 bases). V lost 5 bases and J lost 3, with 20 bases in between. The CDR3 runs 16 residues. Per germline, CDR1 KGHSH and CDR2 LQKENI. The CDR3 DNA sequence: TGTGCCAGCTCAACGGCGGGTCAATTTGGGAACTACGAGCAGTACTTC. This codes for CASSTAGQFGNYEQYF.

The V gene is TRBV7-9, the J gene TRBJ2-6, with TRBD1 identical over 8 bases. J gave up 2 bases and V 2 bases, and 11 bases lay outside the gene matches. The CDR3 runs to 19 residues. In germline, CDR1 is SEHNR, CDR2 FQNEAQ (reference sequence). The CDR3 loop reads CASSLPDRGPRPGANVLTF. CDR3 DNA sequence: TGTGCCAGCAGCTTACCTGACAGGGGCCCTCGCCCTGGGGCCAACGTCCTGACTTTC.

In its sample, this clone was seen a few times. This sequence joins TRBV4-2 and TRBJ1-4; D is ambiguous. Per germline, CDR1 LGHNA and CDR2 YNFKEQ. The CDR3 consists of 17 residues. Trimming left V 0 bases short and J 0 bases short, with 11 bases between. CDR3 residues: CASSQESGSSTNEKLFF. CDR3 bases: TGTGCCAGCAGCCAAGAATCAGGATCTTCAACTAATGAAAAACTGTTTTTT.

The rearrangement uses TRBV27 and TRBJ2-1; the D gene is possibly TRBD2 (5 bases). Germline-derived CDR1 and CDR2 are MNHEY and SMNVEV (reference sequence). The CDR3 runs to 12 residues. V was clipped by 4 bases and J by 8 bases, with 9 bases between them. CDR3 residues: CASSSLAHEQFF. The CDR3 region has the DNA TGTGCCAGCAGTTCGCTAGCCCATGAGCAGTTCTTC.

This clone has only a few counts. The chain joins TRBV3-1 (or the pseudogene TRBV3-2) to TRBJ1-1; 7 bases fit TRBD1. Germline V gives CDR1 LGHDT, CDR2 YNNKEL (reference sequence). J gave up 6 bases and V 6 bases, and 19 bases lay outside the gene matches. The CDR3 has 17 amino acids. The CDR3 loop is CASRNNPQRQGLSEAFF. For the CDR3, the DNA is TGTGCCAGCAGAAACAACCCGCAGAGACAGGGTTTATCTGAAGCTTTCTTT.

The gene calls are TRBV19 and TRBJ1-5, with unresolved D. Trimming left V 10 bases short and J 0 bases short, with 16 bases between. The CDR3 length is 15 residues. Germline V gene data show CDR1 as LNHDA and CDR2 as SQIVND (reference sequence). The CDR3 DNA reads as TGTGCCAACCACCCCGGGTTTCTTAGCAATCAGCCCCAGCATTTT. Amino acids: CANHPGFLSNQPQHF.

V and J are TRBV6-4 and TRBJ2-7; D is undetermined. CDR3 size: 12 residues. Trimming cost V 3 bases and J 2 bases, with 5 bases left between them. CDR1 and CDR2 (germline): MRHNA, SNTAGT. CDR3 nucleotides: TGTGCCAGCAGTGATTTCACCTACGAGCAGTACTTC. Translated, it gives CASSDFTYEQYF.

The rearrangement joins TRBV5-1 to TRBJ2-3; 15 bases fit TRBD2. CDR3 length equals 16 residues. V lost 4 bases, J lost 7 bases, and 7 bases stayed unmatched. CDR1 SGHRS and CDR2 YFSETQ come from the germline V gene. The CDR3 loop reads CASSQGLAGGLNTQYF. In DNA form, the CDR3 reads TGCGCCAGCAGCCAAGGACTAGCGGGAGGGTTGAATACGCAGTATTTT.

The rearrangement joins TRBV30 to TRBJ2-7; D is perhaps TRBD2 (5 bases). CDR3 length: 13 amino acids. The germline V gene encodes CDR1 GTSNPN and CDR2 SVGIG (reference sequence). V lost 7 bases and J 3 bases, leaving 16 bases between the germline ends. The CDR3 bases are TGTGCCTATCAAAGGGCGGGTTTCTACGAGCAGTACTTC. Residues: CAYQRAGFYEQYF.

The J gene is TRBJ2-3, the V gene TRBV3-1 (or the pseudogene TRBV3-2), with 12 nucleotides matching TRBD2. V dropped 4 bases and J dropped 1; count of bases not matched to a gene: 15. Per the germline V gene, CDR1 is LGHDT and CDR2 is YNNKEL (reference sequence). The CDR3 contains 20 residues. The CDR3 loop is CASSPIQKTSGSLGTDTQYF. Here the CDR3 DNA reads TGTGCCAGCAGCCCAATACAAAAGACTAGCGGGAGCCTCGGCACAGATACGCAGTATTTT.

Here the CDR3 reads CASSLSGDTGFQETQYF. The CDR3 coding sequence is TGTGCCAGCAGCCTGAGCGGCGACACAGGGTTTCAAGAGACCCAGTACTTC. This rearrangement joins TRBV4-2 to TRBJ2-5, with D possibly being TRBD1 (6 bases). This CDR3 contains 17 residues. The germline V gene encodes CDR1 LGHNA and CDR2 YNFKEQ. The ends were cut back, 4 bases at V and 2 bases at J, with 20 bases in the middle.